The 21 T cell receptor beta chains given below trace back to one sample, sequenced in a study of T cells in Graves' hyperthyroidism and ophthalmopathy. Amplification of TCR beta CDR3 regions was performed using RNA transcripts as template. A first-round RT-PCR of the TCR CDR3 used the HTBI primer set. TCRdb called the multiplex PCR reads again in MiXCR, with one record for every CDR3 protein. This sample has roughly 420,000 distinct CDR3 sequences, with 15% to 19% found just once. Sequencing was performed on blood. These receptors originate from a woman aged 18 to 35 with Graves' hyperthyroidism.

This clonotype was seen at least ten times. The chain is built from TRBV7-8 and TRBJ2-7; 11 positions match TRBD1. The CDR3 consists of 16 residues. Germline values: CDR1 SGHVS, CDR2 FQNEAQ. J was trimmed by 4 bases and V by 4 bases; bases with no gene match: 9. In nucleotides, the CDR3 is TGTGCCAGCAGCTGGACGCCGGGACAGGGGGGTTACGAGCAGTACTTC. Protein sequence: CASSWTPGQGGYEQYF. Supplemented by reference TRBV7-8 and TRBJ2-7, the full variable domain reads GAGVSQSPRYKVAKRGQDVALRCDPISGHVSLFWYQQALGQGPEFLTYFQNEAQLDKSGLPSDRFFAERPEGSVSTLKIQRTQQEDSAVYLCASSWTPGQGGYEQYFGPGTRLTVT.

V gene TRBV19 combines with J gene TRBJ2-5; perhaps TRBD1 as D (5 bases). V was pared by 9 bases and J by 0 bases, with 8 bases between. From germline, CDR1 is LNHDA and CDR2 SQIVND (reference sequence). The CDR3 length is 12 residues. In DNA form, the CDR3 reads TGTGCCAGCCGACAGAACCAAGAGACCCAGTACTTC. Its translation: CASRQNQETQYF.

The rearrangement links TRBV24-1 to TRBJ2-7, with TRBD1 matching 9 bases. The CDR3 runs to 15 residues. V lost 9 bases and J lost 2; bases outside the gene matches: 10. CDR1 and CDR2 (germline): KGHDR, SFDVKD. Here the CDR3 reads CATGEPGQGTYEQYF. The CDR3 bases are TGTGCCACCGGCGAGCCGGGACAGGGAACCTACGAGCAGTACTTC.

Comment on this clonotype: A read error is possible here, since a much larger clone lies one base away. CDR3 sequence: CANSHGANQPQHF. DNA for the CDR3: TGTGCCAACAGCCACGGGGCAAATCAGCCCCAGCATTTT. The gene calls are TRBV3-1 and TRBJ1-5, with D maybe TRBD1 (5 bases). Germline values: CDR1 LGHDT, CDR2 YNNKEL (reference sequence). The CDR3 runs to 13 residues.

The chain's CDR3 is CASSLGDRTGFEQYF. DNA of the CDR3: TGTGCCAGCAGCTTGGGCGATAGGACAGGCTTCGAGCAGTACTTC. The chain recombines TRBV5-4 with TRBJ2-7, with 7 bases matching TRBD1. Germline V gene lookup returns CDR1 SGHNT and CDR2 YYREEE (reference sequence). CDR3 size: 15 residues. V dropped 0 bases and J dropped 6; count of bases not matched to a gene: 9. Full variable domain (outside the CDR3, taken from reference TRBV5-4 and TRBJ2-7): ETGVTQSPTHLIKTRGQQVTLRCSSQSGHNTVSWYQQALGQGPQFIFQYYREEENGRGNFPPRFSGLQFPNYSSELNVNALELDDSALYLCASSLGDRTGFEQYFGPGTRLTVT.

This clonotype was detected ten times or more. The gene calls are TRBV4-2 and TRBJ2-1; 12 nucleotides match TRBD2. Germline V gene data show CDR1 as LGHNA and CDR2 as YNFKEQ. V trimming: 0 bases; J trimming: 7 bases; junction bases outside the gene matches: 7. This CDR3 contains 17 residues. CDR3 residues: CASSQDGELAGGNEQFF. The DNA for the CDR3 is TGTGCCAGCAGCCAAGATGGTGAACTAGCGGGAGGAAATGAGCAGTTCTTC.

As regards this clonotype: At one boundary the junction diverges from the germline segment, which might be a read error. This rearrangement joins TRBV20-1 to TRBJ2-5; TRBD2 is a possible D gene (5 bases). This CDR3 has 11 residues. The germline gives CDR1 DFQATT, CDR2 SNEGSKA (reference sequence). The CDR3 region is CSAEGSEAQYF. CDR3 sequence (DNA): TGCAGTGCCGAGGGTTCAGAGGCCCAGTACTTC.

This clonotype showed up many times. The CDR3 here is CSVESGRANNEQFF. CDR3 in DNA: TGCAGCGTTGAGAGCGGGAGGGCGAACAATGAGCAGTTCTTC. This sequence joins TRBV29-1 and TRBJ2-1; 10 bases align to TRBD2. Germline values: CDR1 SQVTM, CDR2 ANQGSEA. The ends lost 3 bases at V and 5 bases at J; junction bases unmatched: 4. CDR3 size: 14 residues.

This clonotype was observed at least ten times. The CDR3 DNA sequence: TGTGCCAGCAGTCCCCAGGGAAATGGAAACACCATATATTTT. Translation: CASSPQGNGNTIYF. This chain connects TRBV27 to TRBJ1-3, with TRBD1 as a possible D gene (5 bases). The CDR3 spans 14 residues. From germline, CDR1 is MNHEY and CDR2 SMNVEV (reference sequence). V was pared by 5 bases and J by 3 bases, with 11 bases between.

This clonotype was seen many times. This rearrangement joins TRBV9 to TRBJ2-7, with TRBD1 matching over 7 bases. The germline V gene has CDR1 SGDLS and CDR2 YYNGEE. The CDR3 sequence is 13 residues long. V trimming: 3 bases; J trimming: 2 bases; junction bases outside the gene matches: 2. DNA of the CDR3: TGTGCCAGCAGCGGGGGACAGCCCTACGAGCAGTACTTC. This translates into CASSGGQPYEQYF.

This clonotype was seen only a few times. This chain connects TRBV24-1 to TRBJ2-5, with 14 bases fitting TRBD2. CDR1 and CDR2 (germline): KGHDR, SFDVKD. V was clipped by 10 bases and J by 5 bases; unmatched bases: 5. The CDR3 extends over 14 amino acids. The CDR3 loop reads CATGLAGGYETQYF. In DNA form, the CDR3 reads TGTGCCACTGGACTAGCGGGAGGCTACGAGACCCAGTACTTC.

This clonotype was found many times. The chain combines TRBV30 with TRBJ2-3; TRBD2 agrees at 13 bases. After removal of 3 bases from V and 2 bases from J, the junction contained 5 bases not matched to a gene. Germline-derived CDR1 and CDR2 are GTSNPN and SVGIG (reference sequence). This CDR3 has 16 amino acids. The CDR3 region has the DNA TGTGCCTGGAGCGTGGGACTAGCGGGGTTCACAGATACGCAGTATTTT. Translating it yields CAWSVGLAGFTDTQYF.

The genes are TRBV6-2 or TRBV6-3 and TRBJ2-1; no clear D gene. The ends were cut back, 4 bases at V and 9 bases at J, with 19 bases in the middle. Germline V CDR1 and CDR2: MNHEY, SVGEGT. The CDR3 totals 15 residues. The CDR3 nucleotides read TGTGCCAGCAGTTCCTCATCTCGAGCGAACGGTGAGCAGTTCTTC. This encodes CASSSSSRANGEQFF.

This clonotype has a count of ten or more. The CDR3: CASSEGDDRARQPQHF. CDR3 coding DNA: TGTGCCAGCAGTGAAGGGGACGACAGGGCTCGTCAGCCCCAGCATTTT. The chain has TRBV2 and TRBJ1-5; 7 bases are a match to TRBD1. This CDR3 comprises 16 residues. Germline V lookup: CDR1 SNHLY, CDR2 FYNNEI. V was pared by 1 base and J by 6 bases, with 9 bases of the junction left unmatched.

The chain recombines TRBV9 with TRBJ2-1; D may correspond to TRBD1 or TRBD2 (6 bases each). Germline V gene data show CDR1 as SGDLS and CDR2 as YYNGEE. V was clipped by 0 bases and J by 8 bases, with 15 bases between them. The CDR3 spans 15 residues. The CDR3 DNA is TGTGCCAGCAGCGTAGAGGGGGGATCGGGCGATGAGCAGTTCTTC. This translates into CASSVEGGSGDEQFF.

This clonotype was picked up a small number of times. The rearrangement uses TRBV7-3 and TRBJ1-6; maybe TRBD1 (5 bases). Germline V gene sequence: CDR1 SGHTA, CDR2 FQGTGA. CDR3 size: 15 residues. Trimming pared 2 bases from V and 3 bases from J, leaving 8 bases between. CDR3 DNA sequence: TGTGCCAGCAGCTTAGGGGACCGCTATAATTCACCCCTCCACTTT. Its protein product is CASSLGDRYNSPLHF.

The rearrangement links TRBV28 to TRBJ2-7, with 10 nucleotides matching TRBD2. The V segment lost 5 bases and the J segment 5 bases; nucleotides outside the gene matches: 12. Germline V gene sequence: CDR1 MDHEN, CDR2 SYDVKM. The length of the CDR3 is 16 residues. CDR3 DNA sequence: TGTGCCAGCAGTCCAGCGGGGGGGGCTTTTGGAAACGAGCAGTACTTC. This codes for CASSPAGGAFGNEQYF.

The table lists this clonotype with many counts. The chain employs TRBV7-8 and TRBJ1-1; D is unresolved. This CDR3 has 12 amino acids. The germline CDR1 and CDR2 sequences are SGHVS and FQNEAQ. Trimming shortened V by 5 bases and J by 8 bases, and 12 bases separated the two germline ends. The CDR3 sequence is CASSLLSSEAFF. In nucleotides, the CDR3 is TGTGCCAGCAGCCTCCTATCATCAGAAGCTTTCTTT.

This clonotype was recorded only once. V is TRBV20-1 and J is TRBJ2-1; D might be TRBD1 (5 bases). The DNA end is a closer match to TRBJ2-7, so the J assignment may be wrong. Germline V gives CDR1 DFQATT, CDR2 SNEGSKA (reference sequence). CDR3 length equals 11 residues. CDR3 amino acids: CSAYRNNEQYF. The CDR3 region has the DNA TGCAGTGCCTACAGGAACAATGAGCAGTACTTC.

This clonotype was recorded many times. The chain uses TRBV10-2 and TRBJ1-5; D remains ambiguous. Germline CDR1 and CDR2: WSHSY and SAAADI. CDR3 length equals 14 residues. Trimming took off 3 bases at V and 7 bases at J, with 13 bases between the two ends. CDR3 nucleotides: TGCGCCAGCAGTGAAAGTCGGGGAGGGCAGCCCCAGCATTTT. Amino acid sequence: CASSESRGGQPQHF.

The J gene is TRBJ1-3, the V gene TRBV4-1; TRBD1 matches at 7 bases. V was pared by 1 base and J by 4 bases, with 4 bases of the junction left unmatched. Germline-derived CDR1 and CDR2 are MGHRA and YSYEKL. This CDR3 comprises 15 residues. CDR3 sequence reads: CASSQAWTGGNTIYF. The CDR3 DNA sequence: TGCGCCAGCAGCCAAGCCTGGACAGGCGGAAACACCATATATTTT.